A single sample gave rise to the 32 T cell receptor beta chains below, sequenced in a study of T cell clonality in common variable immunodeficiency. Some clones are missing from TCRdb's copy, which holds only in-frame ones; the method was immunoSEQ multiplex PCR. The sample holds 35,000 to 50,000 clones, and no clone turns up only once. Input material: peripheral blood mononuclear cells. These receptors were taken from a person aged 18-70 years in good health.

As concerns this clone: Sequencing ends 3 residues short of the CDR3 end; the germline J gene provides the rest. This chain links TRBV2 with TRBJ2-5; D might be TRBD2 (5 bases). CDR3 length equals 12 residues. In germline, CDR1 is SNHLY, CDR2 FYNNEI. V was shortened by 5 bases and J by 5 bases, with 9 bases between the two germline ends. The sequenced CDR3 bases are TGTGCCAGCAGTCGAGCGGAGGAGACC. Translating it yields CASSRAEET. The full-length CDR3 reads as CASSRAEETQYF.

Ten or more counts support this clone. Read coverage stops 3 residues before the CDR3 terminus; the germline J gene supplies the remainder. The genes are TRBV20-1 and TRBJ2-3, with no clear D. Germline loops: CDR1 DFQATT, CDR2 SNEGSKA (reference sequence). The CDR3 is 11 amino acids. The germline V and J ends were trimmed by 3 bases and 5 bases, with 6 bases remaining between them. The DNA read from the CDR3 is TGCAGTGCTAGCAGGCAAGATACG. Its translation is CSASRQDT. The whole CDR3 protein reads CSASRQDTQYF.

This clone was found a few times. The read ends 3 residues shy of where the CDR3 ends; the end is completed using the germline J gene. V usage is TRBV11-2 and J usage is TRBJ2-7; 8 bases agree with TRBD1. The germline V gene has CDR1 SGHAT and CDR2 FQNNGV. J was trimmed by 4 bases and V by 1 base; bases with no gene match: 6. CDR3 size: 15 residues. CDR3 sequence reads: CASSLGGRGRYEQYF. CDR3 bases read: TGTGCCAGCAGCTTAGGGGGCAGGGGGCGATACGAG.

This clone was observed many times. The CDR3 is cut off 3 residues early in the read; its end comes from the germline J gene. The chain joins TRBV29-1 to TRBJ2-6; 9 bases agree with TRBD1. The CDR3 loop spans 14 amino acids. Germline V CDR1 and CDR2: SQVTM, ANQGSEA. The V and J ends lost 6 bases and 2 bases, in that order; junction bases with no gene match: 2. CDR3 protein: CSVRTGAGANVLTF. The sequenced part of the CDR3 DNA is TGCAGCGTCCGGACAGGGGCTGGGGCCAACGTC.

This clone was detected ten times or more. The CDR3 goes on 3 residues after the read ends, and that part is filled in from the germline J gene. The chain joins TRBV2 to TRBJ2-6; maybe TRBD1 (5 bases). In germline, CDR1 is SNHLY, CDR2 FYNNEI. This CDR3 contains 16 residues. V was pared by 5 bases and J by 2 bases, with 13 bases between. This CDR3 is CASSNQGIPGANVLTF. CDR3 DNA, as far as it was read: TGTGCCAGCAGTAACCAGGGAATTCCTGGGGCCAACGTC.

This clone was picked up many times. CDR3 loop: CASSPSGGGETQYF. CDR3 DNA (partial): TGTGCCAGTAGTCCCAGTGGCGGGGGAGAGACC. This chain connects TRBV19 to TRBJ2-5, with TRBD2 matching 7 bases. The CDR3 end falls 3 residues outside the read, so it is completed with the germline J gene. This CDR3 has 14 residues. Trimming removed 5 bases from V and 4 bases from J; junction bases left unmatched: 7. Looked up from germline, CDR1 is LNHDA and CDR2 is SQIVND (reference sequence).

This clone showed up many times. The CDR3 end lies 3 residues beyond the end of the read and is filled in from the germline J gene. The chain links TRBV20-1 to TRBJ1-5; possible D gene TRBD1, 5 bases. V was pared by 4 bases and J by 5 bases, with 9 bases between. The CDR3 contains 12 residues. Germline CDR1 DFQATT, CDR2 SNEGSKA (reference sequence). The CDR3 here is CSAIDSDQPQHF. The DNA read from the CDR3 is TGCAGTGCTATTGACAGTGATCAGCCC.

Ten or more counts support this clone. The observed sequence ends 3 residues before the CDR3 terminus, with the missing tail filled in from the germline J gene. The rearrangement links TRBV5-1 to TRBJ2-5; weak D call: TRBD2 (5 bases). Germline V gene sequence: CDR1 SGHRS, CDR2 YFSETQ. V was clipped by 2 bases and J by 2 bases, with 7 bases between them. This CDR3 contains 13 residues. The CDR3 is CASSLSGQETQYF. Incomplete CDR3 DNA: TGCGCCAGCAGCTTAAGCGGACAAGAGACC.

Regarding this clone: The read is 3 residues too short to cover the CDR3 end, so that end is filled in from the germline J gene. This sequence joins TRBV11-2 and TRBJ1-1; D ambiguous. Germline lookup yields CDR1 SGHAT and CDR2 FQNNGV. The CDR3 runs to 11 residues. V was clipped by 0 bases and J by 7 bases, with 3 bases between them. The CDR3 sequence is CASSLDGEAFF. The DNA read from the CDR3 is TGTGCCAGCAGCTTAGACGGTGAA. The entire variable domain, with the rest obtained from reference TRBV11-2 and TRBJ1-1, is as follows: EAGVAQSPRYKIIEKRQSVAFWCNPISGHATLYWYQQILGQGPKLLIQFQNNGVVDDSQLPKDRFSAERLKGVDSTLKIQPAKLEDSAVYLCASSLDGEAFFGQGTRLTVV.

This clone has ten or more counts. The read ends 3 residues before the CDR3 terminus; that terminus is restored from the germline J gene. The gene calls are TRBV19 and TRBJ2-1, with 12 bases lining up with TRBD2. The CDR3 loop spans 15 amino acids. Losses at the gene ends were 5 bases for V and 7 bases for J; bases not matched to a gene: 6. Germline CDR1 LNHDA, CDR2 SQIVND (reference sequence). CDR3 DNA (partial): TGTGCCAGTAGTCCGGGACTAGCGGGTATTAATGAG. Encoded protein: CASSPGLAGINE. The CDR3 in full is CASSPGLAGINEQFF.

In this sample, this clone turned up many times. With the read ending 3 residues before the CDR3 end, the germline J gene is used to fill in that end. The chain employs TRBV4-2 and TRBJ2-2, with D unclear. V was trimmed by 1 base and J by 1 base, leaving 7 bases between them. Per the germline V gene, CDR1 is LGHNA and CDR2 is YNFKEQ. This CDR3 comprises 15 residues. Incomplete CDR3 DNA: TGTGCCAGCAGCCAAGGGTGGCAGAACACCGGGGAG. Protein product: CASSQGWQNTGE. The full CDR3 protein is CASSQGWQNTGELFF.

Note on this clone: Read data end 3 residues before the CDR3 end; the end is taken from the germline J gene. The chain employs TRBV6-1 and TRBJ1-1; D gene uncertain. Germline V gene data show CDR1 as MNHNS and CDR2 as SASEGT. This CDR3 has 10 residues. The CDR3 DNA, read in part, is TGTGCCAGCAGTGAAGAAGGA. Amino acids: CASSEEG. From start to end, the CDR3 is CASSEEGAFF.

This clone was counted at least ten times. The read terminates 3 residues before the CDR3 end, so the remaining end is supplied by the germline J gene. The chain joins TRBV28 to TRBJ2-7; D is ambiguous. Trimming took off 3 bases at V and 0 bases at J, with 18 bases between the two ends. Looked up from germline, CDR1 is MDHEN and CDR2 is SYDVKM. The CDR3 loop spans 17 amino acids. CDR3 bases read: TGTGCCAGCAGTTTCGACATGGCCAAAATCAGCTCCTACGAG. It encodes CASSFDMAKISSYE. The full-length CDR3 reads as CASSFDMAKISSYEQYF.

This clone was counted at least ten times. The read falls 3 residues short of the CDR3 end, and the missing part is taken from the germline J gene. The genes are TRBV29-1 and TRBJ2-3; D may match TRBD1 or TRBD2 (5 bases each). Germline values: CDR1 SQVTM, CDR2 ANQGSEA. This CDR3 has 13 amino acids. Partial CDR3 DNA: TGCAGCGTTACCAAAGGAGGACAAGAGACG. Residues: CSVTKGGQET. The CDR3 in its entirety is CSVTKGGQETQYF.

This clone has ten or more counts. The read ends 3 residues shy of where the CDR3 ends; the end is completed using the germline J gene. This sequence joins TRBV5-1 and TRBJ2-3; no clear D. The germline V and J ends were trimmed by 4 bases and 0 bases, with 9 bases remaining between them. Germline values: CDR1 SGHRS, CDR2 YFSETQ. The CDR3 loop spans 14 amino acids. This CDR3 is CASSPGHSTDTQYF. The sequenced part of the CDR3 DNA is TGCGCCAGCAGCCCTGGCCACAGCACAGATACG.

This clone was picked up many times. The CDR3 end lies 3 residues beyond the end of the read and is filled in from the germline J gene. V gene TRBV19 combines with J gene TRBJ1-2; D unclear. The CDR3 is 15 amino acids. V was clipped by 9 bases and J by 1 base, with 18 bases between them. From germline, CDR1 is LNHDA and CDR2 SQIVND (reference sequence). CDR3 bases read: TGTGCCAGCTGGACGGGGAATTTCGTTAACTATGGC. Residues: CASWTGNFVNYG. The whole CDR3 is CASWTGNFVNYGYTF.

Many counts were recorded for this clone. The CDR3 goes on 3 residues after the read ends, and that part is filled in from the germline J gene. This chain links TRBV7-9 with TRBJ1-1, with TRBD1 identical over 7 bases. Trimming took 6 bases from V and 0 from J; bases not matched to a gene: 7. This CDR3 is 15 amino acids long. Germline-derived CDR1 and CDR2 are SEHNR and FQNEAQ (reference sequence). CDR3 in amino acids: CASSDLGGMNTEAFF. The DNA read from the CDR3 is TGTGCCAGCAGTGACTTAGGGGGCATGAACACTGAA. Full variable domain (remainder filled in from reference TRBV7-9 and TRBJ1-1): DTGVSQNPRHKITKRGQNVTFRCDPISEHNRLYWYRQTLGQGPEFLTYFQNEAQLEKSRLLSDRFSAERPKGSFSTLEIQRTEQGDSAMYLCASSDLGGMNTEAFFGQGTRLTVV.

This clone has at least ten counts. CDR3 DNA (partial): TGTGCCAGCAGCTTGCGACAGAACACTGAA. It codes for CASSLRQNTE. From start to end, the CDR3 is CASSLRQNTEAFF. The J gene is TRBJ1-1, the V gene TRBV7-3, with D unclear. The read terminates 3 residues ahead of where the CDR3 ends, so the germline J gene completes it. The V end was cut by 3 bases, the J end by 1 base, with 6 bases between. This CDR3 has 13 amino acids. Germline CDR1 SGHTA, CDR2 FQGTGA.

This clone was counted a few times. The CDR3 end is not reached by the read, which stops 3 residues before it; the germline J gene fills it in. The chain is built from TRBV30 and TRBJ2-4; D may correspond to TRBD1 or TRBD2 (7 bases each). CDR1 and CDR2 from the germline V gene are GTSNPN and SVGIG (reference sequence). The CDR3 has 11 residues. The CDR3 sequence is CAWNDREGQYF. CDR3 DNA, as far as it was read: TGTGCCTGGAACGACAGGGAGGGT.

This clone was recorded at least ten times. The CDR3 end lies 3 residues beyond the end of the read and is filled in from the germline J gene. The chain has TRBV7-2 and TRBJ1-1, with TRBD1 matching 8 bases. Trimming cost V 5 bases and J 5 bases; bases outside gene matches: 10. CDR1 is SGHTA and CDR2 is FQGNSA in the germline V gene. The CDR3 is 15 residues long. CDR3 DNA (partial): TGTGCCAGCAGCCCCAGGGGGCTCAGGGGAACTGAA. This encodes CASSPRGLRGTE. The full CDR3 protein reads CASSPRGLRGTEAFF. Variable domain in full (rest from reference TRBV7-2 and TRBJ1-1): GAGVSQSPSNKVTEKGKDVELRCDPISGHTALYWYRQSLGQGLEFLIYFQGNSAPDKSGLPSDRFSAERTGGSVSTLTIQRTQQEDSAVYLCASSPRGLRGTEAFFGQGTRLTVV.

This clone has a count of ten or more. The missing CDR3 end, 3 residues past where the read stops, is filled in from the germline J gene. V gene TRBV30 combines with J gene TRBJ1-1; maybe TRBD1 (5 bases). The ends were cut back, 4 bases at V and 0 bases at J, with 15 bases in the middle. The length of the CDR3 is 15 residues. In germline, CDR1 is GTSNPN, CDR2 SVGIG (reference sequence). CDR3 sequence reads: CAWTKTGLMNTEAFF. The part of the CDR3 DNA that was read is TGTGCCTGGACCAAAACAGGCCTCATGAACACTGAA.

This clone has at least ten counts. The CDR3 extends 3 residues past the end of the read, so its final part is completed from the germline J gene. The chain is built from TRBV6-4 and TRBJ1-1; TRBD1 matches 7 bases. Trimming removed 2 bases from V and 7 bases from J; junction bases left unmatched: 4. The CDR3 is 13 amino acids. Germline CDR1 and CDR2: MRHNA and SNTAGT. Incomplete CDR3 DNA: TGTGCCAGCAGTGACAGGGGGCTTGGTGAA. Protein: CASSDRGLGE. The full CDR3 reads CASSDRGLGEAFF.

The CDR3 spells CASSMGQPQYF. The sequenced part of the CDR3 DNA is TGTGCCAGTAGTATGGGGCAGCCG. The chain carries TRBV19 and TRBJ2-3; D might be TRBD1 (5 bases). Read coverage stops 3 residues before the CDR3 terminus; the germline J gene supplies the remainder. The CDR3 runs 11 residues. Germline V gene lookup returns CDR1 LNHDA and CDR2 SQIVND (reference sequence). The variable domain in full, completed from reference TRBV19 and TRBJ2-3, reads DGGITQSPKYLFRKEGQNVTLSCEQNLNHDAMYWYRQDPGQGLRLIYYSQIVNDFQKGDIAEGYSVSREKKESFPLTVTSAQKNPTAFYLCASSMGQPQYFGPGTRLTVL.

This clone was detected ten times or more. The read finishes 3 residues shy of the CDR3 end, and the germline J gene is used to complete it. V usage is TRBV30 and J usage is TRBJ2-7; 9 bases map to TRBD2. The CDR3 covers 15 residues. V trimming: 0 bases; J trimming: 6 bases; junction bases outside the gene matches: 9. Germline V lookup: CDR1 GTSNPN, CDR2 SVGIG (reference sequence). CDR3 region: CAWSVGGGRASEQYF. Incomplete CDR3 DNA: TGTGCCTGGAGTGTAGGTGGCGGGAGGGCCTCCGAG.

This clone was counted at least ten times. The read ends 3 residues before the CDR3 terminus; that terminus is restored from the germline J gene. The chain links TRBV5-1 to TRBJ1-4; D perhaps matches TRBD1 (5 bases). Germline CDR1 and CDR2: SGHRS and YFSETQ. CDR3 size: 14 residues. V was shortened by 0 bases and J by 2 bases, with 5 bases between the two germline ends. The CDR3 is CASSLDRTNEKLFF. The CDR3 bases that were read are TGCGCCAGCAGCTTGGACAGGACTAATGAAAAA. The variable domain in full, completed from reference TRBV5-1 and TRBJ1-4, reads KAGVTQTPRYLIKTRGQQVTLSCSPISGHRSVSWYQQTPGQGLQFLFEYFSETQRNKGNFPGRFSGRQFSNSRSEMNVSTLELGDSALYLCASSLDRTNEKLFFGSGTQLSVL.

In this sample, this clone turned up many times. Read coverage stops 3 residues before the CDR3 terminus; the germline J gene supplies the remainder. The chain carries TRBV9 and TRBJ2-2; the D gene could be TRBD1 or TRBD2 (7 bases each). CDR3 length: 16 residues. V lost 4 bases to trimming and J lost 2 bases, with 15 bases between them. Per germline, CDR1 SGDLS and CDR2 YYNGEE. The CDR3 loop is CASSPSGTVNTGELFF. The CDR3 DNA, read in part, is TGTGCCAGCAGCCCGAGCGGGACAGTTAACACCGGGGAG.

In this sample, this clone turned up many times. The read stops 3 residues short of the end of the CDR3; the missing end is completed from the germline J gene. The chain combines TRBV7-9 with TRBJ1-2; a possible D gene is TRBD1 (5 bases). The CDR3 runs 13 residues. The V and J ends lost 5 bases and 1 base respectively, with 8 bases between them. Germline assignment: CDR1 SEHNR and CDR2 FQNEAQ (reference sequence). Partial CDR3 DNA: TGTGCCAGCAGCCCGACAGATAACTATGGC. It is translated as CASSPTDNYG. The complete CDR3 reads CASSPTDNYGYTF.

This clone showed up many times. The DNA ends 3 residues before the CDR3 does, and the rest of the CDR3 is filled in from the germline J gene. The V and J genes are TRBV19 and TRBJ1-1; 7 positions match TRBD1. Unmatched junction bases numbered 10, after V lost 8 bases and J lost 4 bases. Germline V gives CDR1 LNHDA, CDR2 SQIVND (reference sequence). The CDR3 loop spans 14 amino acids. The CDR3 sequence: CASRQGRDSTEAFF. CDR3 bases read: TGTGCCAGTCGACAGGGAAGGGATAGCACTGAA.

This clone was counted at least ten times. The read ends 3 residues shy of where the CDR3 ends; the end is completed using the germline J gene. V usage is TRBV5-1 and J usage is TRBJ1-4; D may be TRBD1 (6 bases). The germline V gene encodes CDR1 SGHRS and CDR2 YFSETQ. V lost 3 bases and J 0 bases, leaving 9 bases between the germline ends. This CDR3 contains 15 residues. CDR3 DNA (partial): TGCGCCAGCAGCTCCGGGACAACAACTAATGAAAAA. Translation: CASSSGTTTNEK. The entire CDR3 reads CASSSGTTTNEKLFF.

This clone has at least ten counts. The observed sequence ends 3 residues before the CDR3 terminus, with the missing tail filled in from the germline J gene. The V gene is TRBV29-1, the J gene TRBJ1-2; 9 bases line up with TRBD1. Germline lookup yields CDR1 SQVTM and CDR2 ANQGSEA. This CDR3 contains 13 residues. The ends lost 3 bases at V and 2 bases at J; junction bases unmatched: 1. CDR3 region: CSVDDRGNYGYTF. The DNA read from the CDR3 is TGCAGCGTTGACGACAGGGGGAACTATGGC.

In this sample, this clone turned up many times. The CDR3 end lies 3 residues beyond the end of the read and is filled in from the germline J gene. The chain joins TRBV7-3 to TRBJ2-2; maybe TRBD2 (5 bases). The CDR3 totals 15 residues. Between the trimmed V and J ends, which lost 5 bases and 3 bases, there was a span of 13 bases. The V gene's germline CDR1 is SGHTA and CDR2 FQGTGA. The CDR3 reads CASSPDYDYTGELFF. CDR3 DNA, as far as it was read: TGTGCCAGCAGCCCCGACTACGACTACACCGGGGAG.

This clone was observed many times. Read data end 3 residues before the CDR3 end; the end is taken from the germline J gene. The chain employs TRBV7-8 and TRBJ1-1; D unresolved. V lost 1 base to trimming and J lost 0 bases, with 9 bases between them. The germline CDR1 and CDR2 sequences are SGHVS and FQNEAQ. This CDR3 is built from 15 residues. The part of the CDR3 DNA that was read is TGTGCCAGCAGCTTAGGACAAACCCTGAACACTGAA. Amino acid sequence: CASSLGQTLNTE. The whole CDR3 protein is CASSLGQTLNTEAFF.